The rows below give T cell receptor beta chains drawn from one sample of a study of T cell changes during pregnancy in multiple sclerosis. Assay used: immunoSEQ multiplex PCR; TCRdb lists only in-frame clones, some missing. This table has over 45,000 clones, 90% appearing once. Sample: peripheral blood, taken in the first trimester of pregnancy. The origin of the receptors is a female donor in good health, enrolled as a control in a pregnancy study. Both conserved end residues are part of each CDR3. A D gene is named only where the DNA matches it firmly.

j_call,cdr3_length,d_call,v_call,cdr3_aa
TRBJ1-4,16,NA,TRBV28,CASSLIRGATNEKLFF
TRBJ2-5,15,TRBD1,TRBV10-3,CAISETDRGTETQYF
TRBJ2-2,18,TRBD1,TRBV25-1,CASSESWRRGPDTGELFF
TRBJ2-6,16,NA,TRBV7-2,CASSLGQSSGANVLTF
TRBJ2-4,14,NA,TRBV5-4,CASSLQGAKNIQYF
TRBJ2-3,17,TRBD1,TRBV4-1,CASSQERPGTGTDTQYF
TRBJ2-5,16,TRBD2,TRBV7-2,CASSLGLAGVQETQYF
TRBJ2-1,14,TRBD2,TRBV28,CASSGGGKVNEQFF
TRBJ2-1,16,NA,TRBV27,CASRRGTGHIDNEQFF
TRBJ2-2,16,TRBD2,TRBV5-1,CASSSAGLPSTGELFF
TRBJ2-7,13,NA,TRBV5-1,CASGVPGSYEQYF
TRBJ2-7,15,TRBD2,TRBV9,CASSVEDGLVYEQYF
TRBJ1-2,11,NA,TRBV30,CAHTPNYGYTF
TRBJ2-1,15,TRBD2,TRBV6-4,CASSDGAGGYNEQFF
TRBJ2-5,15,TRBD1,TRBV5-1,CASSLRDRGQETQYF
TRBJ2-7,15,NA,TRBV11-3,CASSPPPRESYEQYF
TRBJ1-3,16,TRBD1,TRBV18,CASSPGSGTGGNTIYF
TRBJ1-2,13,TRBD1,TRBV28,CASTGGRDYGYTF
TRBJ1-2,15,NA,TRBV4-1,CASSQDTEAGYGYTF
TRBJ1-2,17,TRBD1,TRBV30,CAWSRKGQGAMDYGYTF
TRBJ2-2,16,NA,TRBV5-1,CASSLGTSATPGSCFF
TRBJ1-3,16,TRBD1,TRBV7-2,CASSLGTGKAENTIYF
TRBJ1-4,14,TRBD1,TRBV7-2,CASSLGTGTGKLFF
TRBJ2-7,13,NA,TRBV30,CAWSPGPAGEQYF
TRBJ2-1,12,NA,TRBV19,CASVRGNNEQFF
TRBJ2-5,15,NA,TRBV7-8,CASSLEGRQGETQYF
TRBJ2-2,15,TRBD2,TRBV19,CASRVAGGYTGELFF
TRBJ2-7,13,TRBD1,TRBV28,CASRGQGGYEQYF
TRBJ2-5,14,NA,TRBV7-9,CASSLRLDKETQYF
TRBJ2-2,16,NA,TRBV27,CASSLLGGPNTGELFF